This T cell receptor (beta chain) was documented in a study of T-cell memory formation after mild COVID-19. Overall study context: TCR clusters showed largely donor specificity.

J gave up 6 bases and V 5 bases, and 6 bases lay outside the gene matches. CDR3 length: 13 residues. The germline gives CDR1 DFQATT, CDR2 SNEGSKA (reference sequence). TCRdb reanalysed the 5' RACE reads using MiXCR and keeps one entry per CDR3 protein. The data show 550,000 to 700,000 distinct CDR3 sequences, 17% seen once. Study results and caveats: Cross-reactive memory apparently joined, as some responding clones appeared in pre-infection memory. Among clones contracting day 15 to 85, CD4/CD8 was balanced, whereas later expanders leaned CD4+.

Details on this clonotype: Its specificity is unknown.

The rearrangement uses TRBV20-1 and TRBJ2-2; 7 bases agree with TRBD2. This sequence originates from an adult woman who had mild COVID-19 (a few samples of this study predate the infection). Cell type and time point are not known. Source material: PBMCs or a T cell subset sorted from them (not recorded which). Here the CDR3 DNA reads TGCAGTGCTCTTCGCGGGAGTTCCGGGGAGCTGTTTTTT. This gives the protein CSALRGSSGELFF.